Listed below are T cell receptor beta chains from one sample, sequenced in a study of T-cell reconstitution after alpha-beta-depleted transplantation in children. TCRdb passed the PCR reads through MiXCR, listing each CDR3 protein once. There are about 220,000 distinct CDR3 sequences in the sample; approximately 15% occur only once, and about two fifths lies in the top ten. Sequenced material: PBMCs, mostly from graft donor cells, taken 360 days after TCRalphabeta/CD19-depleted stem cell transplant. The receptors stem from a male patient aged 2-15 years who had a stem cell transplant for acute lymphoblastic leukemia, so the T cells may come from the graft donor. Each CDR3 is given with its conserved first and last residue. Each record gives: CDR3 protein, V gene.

CDR3aa: CASSLLDQVSYEQYF; v_gene: TRBV7-2
CDR3aa: CASSYESSGLQETQYF; v_gene: TRBV6-5
CDR3aa: CASSHRTSGLQETQYF; v_gene: TRBV12-3/TRBV12-4
CDR3aa: CASRVGATGELFF; v_gene: TRBV2
CDR3aa: CASTPSSGNYGYTF; v_gene: TRBV9
CDR3aa: CASSFFGTDAGELFF; v_gene: TRBV12-3/TRBV12-4
CDR3aa: CASREIATNEKLFF; v_gene: TRBV11-2
CDR3aa: CASSQITGTGSYEQYF; v_gene: TRBV4-2
CDR3aa: CSVTPSGRSYEQYF; v_gene: TRBV29-1
CDR3aa: CASGTGRAGANVLTF; v_gene: TRBV6-1
CDR3aa: CASSQVGPNTGELFF; v_gene: TRBV3-1
CDR3aa: CASIPKEGSYGYTF; v_gene: TRBV28
CDR3aa: CASSLARTGRGSYNEQFF; v_gene: TRBV11-1
CDR3aa: CASSFWTSENTGELFF; v_gene: TRBV7-2
CDR3aa: CASSLGTGVLDTQYF; v_gene: TRBV27
CDR3aa: CASSLSGPRSSYEQYF; v_gene: TRBV27
CDR3aa: CASSSRGVLARHTDTQYF; v_gene: TRBV11-2
CDR3aa: CAIKGSGAGELFF; v_gene: TRBV10-3
CDR3aa: CASSIRATYEQYF; v_gene: TRBV19
CDR3aa: CSVTGTSGTQNIQYF; v_gene: TRBV29-1
CDR3aa: CASSLVGQLETQYF; v_gene: TRBV7-9
CDR3aa: CASSPQGSGPQRVTQYF; v_gene: TRBV9
CDR3aa: CASSEGTRQETQYF; v_gene: TRBV10-2
CDR3aa: CASSDGVGQPQHF; v_gene: TRBV9
CDR3aa: CASSLRRDRRETQYF; v_gene: TRBV11-2
CDR3aa: CASSLGSSGHHNEQFF; v_gene: TRBV11-2
CDR3aa: CAISGLAGNTGERFF; v_gene: TRBV10-3
CDR3aa: CASSLGESTDTQYF; v_gene: TRBV5-1
CDR3aa: CATSGENSPLHF; v_gene: TRBV7-9
CDR3aa: CASSRREGTASNSPLHF; v_gene: TRBV5-5
CDR3aa: CSARDQDRGSYGYTF; v_gene: TRBV20-1
CDR3aa: CASSLPRGGVTDTQYF; v_gene: TRBV7-6
CDR3aa: CSARGGPGTDTQYF; v_gene: TRBV20-1
CDR3aa: CASSPNQGGDYGYTF; v_gene: TRBV18
CDR3aa: CASTPWTTNNEQFF; v_gene: TRBV5-4
CDR3aa: CASSNRDRANEQFF; v_gene: TRBV5-1
CDR3aa: CASSEGTGRGNEQYF; v_gene: TRBV9
CDR3aa: CASSLLPGGQKVSYGYTF; v_gene: TRBV7-8
CDR3aa: CASSLVADSYSNQPQHF; v_gene: TRBV7-2
CDR3aa: CASRSLAPQETQYF; v_gene: TRBV6-1
CDR3aa: CASSRGGHLPNQPQHF; v_gene: TRBV19
CDR3aa: CASSPGASGQQNNEQFF; v_gene: TRBV12-3/TRBV12-4
CDR3aa: CASSPIQGLSSGNTIYF; v_gene: TRBV18
CDR3aa: CASSLSGGTGELFF; v_gene: TRBV12-3/TRBV12-4
CDR3aa: CASSLSGSNEQYF; v_gene: TRBV27
CDR3aa: CASSESGEYEDTQYF; v_gene: TRBV2
CDR3aa: CSAREANAGANVLTF; v_gene: TRBV20-1
CDR3aa: CASSLGGGRGNSPLHF; v_gene: TRBV7-2
CDR3aa: CASSQGGSNQPQHF; v_gene: TRBV12-3/TRBV12-4
CDR3aa: CSAKRNTGELFF; v_gene: TRBV20-1
CDR3aa: CASSPSTGVEQYF; v_gene: TRBV7-8
CDR3aa: CASSPGTSGATDTQYF; v_gene: TRBV5-1
CDR3aa: CATGVRYNEQFF; v_gene: TRBV12-3/TRBV12-4
CDR3aa: CASSLTTAVGPYNEQFF; v_gene: TRBV11-3
CDR3aa: CASRALAGGSDTQYF; v_gene: TRBV2
CDR3aa: CASSHTGTGNMGEQFF; v_gene: TRBV6-2/TRBV6-3
CDR3aa: CASRDGIGGGELFF; v_gene: TRBV7-7